The present TCR beta chain was sequenced within a study of shared clonotypes between healthy human individuals. Study as a whole: Plates per donor: three CD4 naive, three CD4 memory, two CD8 naive, one CD8 memory.

Method: immunoSEQ multiplex PCR; TCRdb's copy keeps in-frame clones and lacks some. The sample shows about 2 million clones, roughly 96% of them seen only once. CDR3 size: 19 residues. V lost 0 bases and J 1 base, leaving 20 bases between the germline ends. The germline V gene has CDR1 SGDLS and CDR2 YYNGEE. Partitioning of CD4+ cells yielded a CD45RA+ naive subset and a CD45RA-negative memory subset. This clonotype was obtained from a man aged 18 to 30 in good health. The rearrangement joins TRBV9 to TRBJ1-5; unclear D gene. The source material was naive CD4+ T cells sorted from blood. Specified subset: CD45RA+ positively selected. The DNA of the CDR3 is TGTGCCAGCAGCGTAGGTGGTGAAGGCAGGCGAGTCAGCAATCAGCCCCAGCATTTT. This translates into CASSVGGEGRRVSNQPQHF. Together with reference TRBV9 and TRBJ1-5, the CDR3 gives the full variable domain: DSGVTQTPKHLITATGQRVTLRCSPRSGDLSVYWYQQSLDQGLQFLIQYYNGEERAKGNILERFSAQQFPDLHSELNLSSLELGDSALYFCASSVGGEGRRVSNQPQHFGDGTRLSIL.